This TCR beta chain was identified in a study of blood T cell repertoires in COVID-19. In the study overall: PBMCs, B-cell-depleted T cells, or T cells provided the cDNA or gDNA that made up the material.

Authors' methods: For nucleated cells, counts were estimated from reference gene primer amplification. Here immunoSEQ multiplex PCR was the method, and the copy in TCRdb shows in-frame clones only, minus some. Clone size and the V and J calls come from that table; the DNA yielded D and trimming. Of about 400,000 clones in the sample, roughly 90% are singletons; the top ten hold roughly 1.2%. The germline gives CDR1 SEHNR, CDR2 FQNEAQ (reference sequence). V shed 1 base, J shed 7 bases, and the junction held 2 bases outside the gene matches. The CDR3 contains 13 residues. The J gene is TRBJ1-2, the V gene TRBV7-9; 8 bases fit TRBD1. The sequenced sample consisted of peripheral blood. This receptor was taken from a middle-aged man with acute or convalescent COVID-19. The chain's CDR3 is CASSLVQGAGYTF. The CDR3 DNA follows: TGTGCCAGCAGCTTAGTGCAGGGGGCTGGCTACACCTTC. Full variable domain (remainder filled in from reference TRBV7-9 and TRBJ1-2): DTGVSQNPRHKITKRGQNVTFRCDPISEHNRLYWYRQTLGQGPEFLTYFQNEAQLEKSRLLSDRFSAERPKGSFSTLEIQRTEQGDSAMYLCASSLVQGAGYTFGSGTRLTVV.